This note documents a single TCR beta chain sequence. Its cognate antigen is unknown. V lost 7 bases and J 9 bases, leaving 10 bases between the germline ends. Germline CDR1 is SNHLY and CDR2 is FYNNEI. This CDR3 has 11 residues. These data come from a study of CD8 T cells in Susac syndrome. About the research overall: Sequenced Susac syndrome patients included 5 or 6 with clinically active disease and about eight in remission.

Negative isolation yielded the CD8+ and CD4+ T cells, while FACS enriched the TEMRA cells. Regarding the study as a whole: CD4+ T cell repertoires in Susac syndrome lacked clonal expansion.

RNA was extracted with the RNeasy kit, and a quantity of roughly 0.5 to 1 ug was reverse transcribed using random hexamers. An immunoSEQ multiplex PCR generated amplified TCR beta CDR3 products spanning 54 Vbeta and 13 Jbeta. TCRdb recomputed calls from the immunoSEQ multiplex PCR reads with MiXCR, one row per CDR3 protein. The sample shows more than 110,000 distinct CDR3 sequences, around 93% of them seen only once. The clonotype comes from a human donor with Susac syndrome. The sequenced material came from CD4+ T cells from PBMCs. The rearrangement links TRBV2 to TRBJ2-1; D is unresolved. The CDR3 DNA follows: TGTGCCAGCATCGAAAACAGTGAGCAGTTCTTC. Amino acid sequence: CASIENSEQFF.